Presented here are 30 T cell receptor beta chains from one specimen sequenced in a study of cytomegalovirus exposure and HLA in healthy donors. The PCR contained 60 Vbeta and 13 Jbeta primers. The protocol was immunoSEQ multiplex PCR, while the TCRdb copy is restricted to in-frame clones and leaves out a portion. This sample has under 200,000 clones, with roughly 68% found just once. The specimen sequenced was PBMCs. These receptors originate from a woman in her 30s in good health and CMV-seronegative.

This clone occurred a few times. The chain uses TRBV5-1 and TRBJ2-6; 8 positions match TRBD1. The V gene's germline CDR1 is SGHRS and CDR2 YFSETQ. There are 17 residues in the CDR3. The V segment lost 0 bases and the J segment 2 bases; nucleotides outside the gene matches: 4. Here the CDR3 reads CASSLAQGAAGANVLTF. As DNA, the CDR3 is TGCGCCAGCAGCTTGGCGCAGGGGGCAGCTGGGGCCAACGTCCTGACTTTC.

This clone showed up just a few times. The chain carries TRBV6-1 and TRBJ2-4, with 10 positions matching TRBD2. This CDR3 region has 18 residues. V was pared by 4 bases and J by 0 bases, with 9 bases of the junction left unmatched. Germline-derived CDR1 and CDR2 are MNHNS and SASEGT. In DNA, the CDR3 is TGTGCCAGCAGTGCTTGGACTAGCGGAGGCTTAGCCAAAAACATTCAGTACTTC. Translation gives CASSAWTSGGLAKNIQYF.

This rearrangement joins TRBV5-5 to TRBJ1-1, with D unclear. Deletions cut 0 bases from V and 1 base from J, with 7 bases between. This CDR3 is 14 amino acids long. Germline V gives CDR1 SGHKS, CDR2 YYEKEE (reference sequence). CDR3 sequence reads: CASSLAGSNTEAFF. As DNA, the CDR3 is TGTGCCAGCAGCTTGGCCGGGTCGAACACTGAAGCTTTCTTT.

The table lists this clone with a few counts. This sequence joins TRBV7-9 and TRBJ1-1; 8 nucleotides agree with TRBD1. The V gene end was trimmed by 0 bases and the J gene end by 6 bases; junction bases not matched to a gene: 6. This CDR3 is built from 15 residues. Per germline, CDR1 SEHNR and CDR2 FQNEAQ (reference sequence). CDR3 region: CASSLAPRGHAEAFF. CDR3 nucleotide sequence: TGTGCCAGCAGCTTAGCCCCCAGGGGGCACGCTGAAGCTTTCTTT.

This clone was detected only once. The chain recombines TRBV4-1 with TRBJ1-6, with 8 bases lining up with TRBD1. The CDR3 is 15 amino acids. Germline V gene sequence: CDR1 MGHRA, CDR2 YSYEKL. Trimming removed 4 bases from V and 6 bases from J; junction bases left unmatched: 5. Here the CDR3 DNA reads TGCGCCAGCAGCCGGACGACAGGGGTTAATTCACCCCTCCACTTT. This codes for CASSRTTGVNSPLHF.

This chain joins TRBV6-1 and TRBJ1-2; 7 bases are a match to TRBD1. Germline CDR1 MNHNS, CDR2 SASEGT. This CDR3 region has 15 residues. The V gene end was trimmed by 6 bases and the J gene end by 4 bases; junction bases not matched to a gene: 11. The CDR3 DNA reads as TGTGCCAGCAGGGGTTCGGGACAGATTATCTATGGCTACACCTTC. Its protein is CASRGSGQIIYGYTF.

This chain joins TRBV6-1 and TRBJ2-1, with 14 bases lining up with TRBD2. Germline trimming cut 1 base from V and 4 bases from J; bases unmatched to any gene: 6. CDR3 length equals 18 residues. Germline assignment: CDR1 MNHNS and CDR2 SASEGT. The CDR3 sequence is CASSEDGTSGGLYNEQFF. Written as DNA, the CDR3 is TGTGCCAGCAGTGAAGATGGGACTAGCGGGGGACTATACAATGAGCAGTTCTTC.

V usage is TRBV28 and J usage is TRBJ2-5, with D perhaps matching TRBD2 (5 bases). Germline V gene sequence: CDR1 MDHEN, CDR2 SYDVKM. CDR3 size: 13 residues. V gave up 6 bases and J gave up 5 bases, with 13 bases separating them. The DNA of the CDR3 is TGTGCCAGCAGCAAGAGGGTACGGGAGACCCAGTACTTC. Protein product: CASSKRVRETQYF.

The chain couples TRBV10-1 to TRBJ1-1; no clear D. The germline V gene has CDR1 WNHNN and CDR2 SYGVQD (reference sequence). V lost 6 bases, J lost 0 bases, and 8 bases lay in between. The CDR3 loop spans 13 amino acids. The CDR3 loop reads CASRQNLNTEAFF. As DNA, the CDR3 is TGCGCCAGCAGACAGAATTTGAACACTGAAGCTTTCTTT.

The rearrangement links TRBV5-6 to TRBJ2-5; D is ambiguous. With 0 bases removed from V and 5 bases from J, the gap between germline ends came to 8 bases. The CDR3 sequence is 13 residues long. CDR1 and CDR2 (germline): SGHDT, YYEEEE. CDR3 DNA: TGTGCCAGCAGCTTGGGGCCGCGGGAGACCCAGTACTTC. Its translation: CASSLGPRETQYF.

The chain combines TRBV14 with TRBJ2-7; 10 positions match TRBD1. The CDR3 spans 14 residues. CDR1 is SGHDN and CDR2 is FVKESK in the germline V gene. The junction had 5 bases not matched to a gene; V was cut back by 4 bases and J by 5 bases. The DNA of the CDR3 is TGTGCCAGCAGCCTGGGACAGGGGTGGAACGAGCAGTACTTC. This encodes CASSLGQGWNEQYF.

The chain employs TRBV19 and TRBJ2-1; tentatively, D is TRBD1 (5 bases). This CDR3 is 14 amino acids long. Germline CDR1 reads LNHDA; CDR2 reads SQIVND (reference sequence). V was pared by 6 bases and J by 10 bases, with 19 bases between. In DNA, the CDR3 is TGTGCCAGTAGCAAAGTCCCCCAGGGAAGGGAGCAGTTCTTC. This sequence encodes CASSKVPQGREQFF.

This chain links TRBV18 with TRBJ2-5; TRBD1 agrees at 7 bases. Looked up from germline, CDR1 is KGHSH and CDR2 is LQKENI. The CDR3 has 14 residues. The V gene end was trimmed by 4 bases and the J gene end by 4 bases; junction bases not matched to a gene: 6. In DNA form, the CDR3 reads TGTGCCAGCTCACAACAGGGGAGCGGAGAGACCCAGTACTTC. Encoded protein: CASSQQGSGETQYF.

This clone appeared a few times. The chain couples TRBV6-5 to TRBJ1-2; D remains unclear. Between the trimmed V and J ends, which lost 6 bases and 0 bases, there was a span of 8 bases. Germline V gene sequence: CDR1 MNHEY, CDR2 SVGAGI. This CDR3 has 13 amino acids. The CDR3 protein is CASSRDPNYGYTF. In DNA, the CDR3 is TGTGCCAGCAGCCGAGATCCTAACTATGGCTACACCTTC.

The chain recombines TRBV6-4 with TRBJ1-5; 7 positions match TRBD1. V lost 3 bases to trimming and J lost 3 bases; unmatched junction nucleotides: 8. The CDR3 is 16 amino acids. In germline, CDR1 is MRHNA, CDR2 SNTAGT. The CDR3 sequence is CASSEPWGQINQPQHF. CDR3 sequence (DNA): TGTGCCAGCAGTGAGCCTTGGGGACAGATCAATCAGCCCCAGCATTTT.

This clone was found once. The V call is TRBV11-2, the J call TRBJ2-7; D gene ambiguous. This CDR3 comprises 14 residues. Per germline, CDR1 SGHAT and CDR2 FQNNGV. Trimming stripped 4 bases from V and 2 bases from J, with 12 bases between. The DNA of the CDR3 is TGTGCCAGCAGCTCGTCAATCGGTACCTACGAGCAGTACTTC. Translated: CASSSSIGTYEQYF.

The chain joins TRBV9 to TRBJ2-2; the D is unclear. This CDR3 is built from 13 residues. Germline V gene data show CDR1 as SGDLS and CDR2 as YYNGEE. Trimming left V 0 bases short and J 4 bases short, with 4 bases between. CDR3 coding DNA: TGTGCCAGCAGCGTAGTGAGCACCGGGGAGCTGTTTTTT. Protein sequence: CASSVVSTGELFF.

This clone was seen more than once but under ten times. The gene calls are TRBV6-1 and TRBJ2-7; D may be TRBD2 (5 bases). Per the germline V gene, CDR1 is MNHNS and CDR2 is SASEGT. Trimming removed 3 bases from V and 6 bases from J, with 12 bases in between. CDR3 length equals 13 residues. The CDR3 nucleotides are TGTGCCAGCAGTGACGAAAGAGGGTGCGAGCAGTACTTC. It translates to CASSDERGCEQYF.

The genes are TRBV7-9 and TRBJ1-1; no clear D. Germline loops: CDR1 SEHNR, CDR2 FQNEAQ (reference sequence). The CDR3 has 12 residues. V gave up 5 bases and J gave up 5 bases, with 9 bases separating them. The CDR3 coding sequence is TGTGCCAGCAGCCCGACGGGGACTGAAGCTTTCTTT. Translation gives CASSPTGTEAFF.

The chain carries TRBV5-1 and TRBJ2-1; 10 bases match TRBD2. Looked up from germline, CDR1 is SGHRS and CDR2 is YFSETQ. This CDR3 has 16 residues. Trimming cost V 4 bases and J 2 bases; bases outside gene matches: 6. CDR3 region: CASSLELAGTYNEQFF. CDR3 coding DNA: TGCGCCAGCAGCCTTGAACTAGCGGGGACCTACAATGAGCAGTTCTTC.

The chain uses TRBV19 and TRBJ1-2; no firm D call. This CDR3 comprises 13 residues. Deletions cut 6 bases from V and 6 bases from J, with 14 bases between. Germline CDR1 LNHDA, CDR2 SQIVND (reference sequence). The DNA of the CDR3 is TGTGCCAGTAGACCCGATTATCGAGATGGCTACACCTTC. Translating gives CASRPDYRDGYTF.

This clone has just one count. V usage is TRBV5-1 and J usage is TRBJ1-5, with 11 bases fitting TRBD1. Germline values: CDR1 SGHRS, CDR2 YFSETQ. V dropped 4 bases and J dropped 6; count of bases not matched to a gene: 3. There are 14 residues in the CDR3. The CDR3 region has the DNA TGCGCCAGCAGCGCTGGGACAGGGGGTCAGCCCCAGCATTTT. It yields the protein CASSAGTGGQPQHF.

The chain links TRBV6-6 to TRBJ1-6; 7 nucleotides align to TRBD1. CDR1 and CDR2 (germline): MNHNY, SVGAGI (reference sequence). V was pared by 7 bases and J by 7 bases, with 7 bases of the junction left unmatched. CDR3 length: 14 amino acids. The CDR3 spells CASIHGQVNSPLHF. DNA for the CDR3: TGTGCCAGCATCCACGGACAGGTCAATTCACCCCTCCACTTT.

This clone has more than one count but fewer than ten. The J gene is TRBJ2-3, the V gene TRBV4-1; 14 bases match TRBD2. The CDR3 is 15 amino acids. V dropped 6 bases and J dropped 8; count of bases not matched to a gene: 7. Germline CDR1 is MGHRA and CDR2 is YSYEKL. The CDR3 loop reads CASRLTSGGGGTQYF. The CDR3 DNA reads TGCGCCAGCAGATTGACTAGCGGGGGGGGAGGTACGCAGTATTTT.

The chain is built from TRBV9 and TRBJ2-1; unclear D gene. The CDR3 covers 17 residues. V was pared by 0 bases and J by 0 bases, with 13 bases between. Germline loops: CDR1 SGDLS, CDR2 YYNGEE. For the CDR3, the DNA is TGTGCCAGCAGCGTAGACCCAGGATTAAGCTCCTACAATGAGCAGTTCTTC. It specifies CASSVDPGLSSYNEQFF.

The chain combines TRBV27 with TRBJ1-6; D remains ambiguous. The CDR3 has 16 residues. Trimming left V 3 bases short and J 1 base short, with 10 bases between. The germline gives CDR1 MNHEY, CDR2 SMNVEV (reference sequence). This CDR3 reads CASSLRGWSYNSPLHF. The CDR3 nucleotides read TGTGCCAGCAGTTTGCGGGGATGGTCCTATAATTCACCCCTCCACTTT.

V is TRBV5-8 and J is TRBJ2-3; D is perhaps TRBD2 (5 bases). CDR1 and CDR2 (germline): SGHTS, YDEGEE. This CDR3 contains 16 residues. Trimming took off 4 bases at V and 2 bases at J, with 17 bases between the two ends. The CDR3 here is CASSGMNLASTDTQYF. The CDR3 nucleotides are TGTGCCAGCAGCGGCATGAATCTAGCTTCCACAGATACGCAGTATTTT.

The chain uses TRBV25-1 and TRBJ2-3, with TRBD1 as a possible D gene (6 bases). CDR1 and CDR2 (germline): MGHDK, SYGVNS. V was shortened by 8 bases and J by 2 bases, with 26 bases between the two germline ends. The CDR3 is made up of 18 amino acids. CDR3 coding DNA: TGTGCCAGCGGAAGCCCCGGGGACACAGACTTCTACACAGATACGCAGTATTTT. Translating gives CASGSPGDTDFYTDTQYF. The full variable domain, its missing parts supplied by reference TRBV25-1 and TRBJ2-3, is EADIYQTPRYLVIGTGKKITLECSQTMGHDKMYWYQQDPGMELHLIHYSYGVNSTEKGDLSSESTVSRIRTEHFPLTLESARPSHTSQYLCASGSPGDTDFYTDTQYFGPGTRLTVL.

This chain connects TRBV5-1 to TRBJ2-6, with 7 bases matching TRBD1. The CDR3 extends over 16 amino acids. The germline V gene encodes CDR1 SGHRS and CDR2 YFSETQ. The V and J ends lost 5 bases and 2 bases, in that order; junction bases with no gene match: 7. CDR3 in amino acids: CASSLTGIAGANVLTF. DNA for the CDR3: TGCGCCAGCAGTTTGACAGGGATAGCTGGGGCCAACGTCCTGACTTTC.

The chain joins TRBV5-4 to TRBJ2-5, with D possibly being TRBD1 (5 bases). Germline V CDR1 and CDR2: SGHNT, YYREEE (reference sequence). V lost 4 bases and J 1 base, leaving 8 bases between the germline ends. CDR3 length: 13 residues. CDR3 nucleotides: TGTGCCAGCAGCCCCAGGGTCCAAGAGACCCAGTACTTC. This gives the protein CASSPRVQETQYF.